The 13 T cell receptor beta chains given below trace back to one sample, sequenced in a study of T cells after yellow fever vaccination. MiXCR, run by TCRdb on the 5' RACE reads, gives a single entry per CDR3 protein. The repertoire holds about 68,000 distinct CDR3 sequences, with approximately 6.1% as singletons. The sequencing used CD8+ T cells sorted from PBMCs, collected more than 40 days after the first yellow fever vaccination. The receptors were gathered from a man aged 18 to 30 who received the YFV17D yellow fever vaccine.

This clonotype came up many times. This chain connects TRBV29-1 to TRBJ2-7, with 8 bases lining up with TRBD1. This CDR3 is built from 13 residues. V shed 6 bases, J shed 0 bases, and the junction held 4 bases outside the gene matches. Germline V gene data show CDR1 as SQVTM and CDR2 as ANQGSEA. DNA of the CDR3: TGCAGCGTCGGGACAGGACACTCCTACGAGCAGTACTTC. Its translation is CSVGTGHSYEQYF.

The table lists this clonotype with many counts. The chain carries TRBV6-1 and TRBJ2-7; the D gene is possibly TRBD1 (5 bases). CDR1 is MNHNS and CDR2 is SASEGT in the germline V gene. The CDR3 consists of 16 residues. Deletions cut 5 bases from V and 3 bases from J, with 20 bases between. CDR3: CASSQNQGPNRYEQYF. CDR3 sequence (DNA): TGTGCCAGCAGTCAAAATCAGGGTCCTAACCGCTACGAGCAGTACTTC.

This clonotype was seen many times. The chain recombines TRBV3-1 with TRBJ2-7; 9 bases match TRBD1. Germline V gene sequence: CDR1 LGHDT, CDR2 YNNKEL (reference sequence). The V gene end was trimmed by 3 bases and the J gene end by 6 bases; junction bases not matched to a gene: 6. The CDR3 runs to 14 residues. The CDR3 DNA follows: TGTGCCAGCAGCCATGGACAGGGGAAGGCCGAGCAGTACTTC. Its protein product is CASSHGQGKAEQYF.

There are a few counts of this clonotype. V and J are TRBV4-2 and TRBJ2-7, with 11 bases fitting TRBD2. Unmatched junction bases numbered 14, after V lost 0 bases and J lost 1 base. The CDR3 consists of 20 residues. CDR1 and CDR2 from the germline V gene are LGHNA and YNFKEQ. CDR3 sequence (DNA): TGTGCCAGCAGCCAAGATCGGCTAGCGGGGGGTACGCGCAAATCCTACGAGCAGTACTTC. Residues: CASSQDRLAGGTRKSYEQYF.

There are many counts of this clonotype. V usage is TRBV5-1 and J usage is TRBJ1-1; possibly TRBD1 for D (5 bases). V was clipped by 3 bases and J by 0 bases, with 9 bases between them. The V gene's germline CDR1 is SGHRS and CDR2 YFSETQ. CDR3 length: 14 residues. The CDR3 loop reads CASSSGRLNTEAFF. In DNA, the CDR3 is TGCGCCAGCAGCTCGGGACGGCTGAACACTGAAGCTTTCTTT. The full variable domain, rest sourced from reference TRBV5-1 and TRBJ1-1, is KAGVTQTPRYLIKTRGQQVTLSCSPISGHRSVSWYQQTPGQGLQFLFEYFSETQRNKGNFPGRFSGRQFSNSRSEMNVSTLELGDSALYLCASSSGRLNTEAFFGQGTRLTVV.

This clonotype has at least ten counts. The DNA for the CDR3 is TGTGCCAGCAGTGGCCGGGGAGGGGACTACGCGAACACCGGGGAGCTGTTTTTT. Translation: CASSGRGGDYANTGELFF. The chain combines TRBV2 with TRBJ2-2, with 7 bases aligning to TRBD2. The CDR3 covers 18 residues. The germline V gene encodes CDR1 SNHLY and CDR2 FYNNEI. The V and J ends lost 4 bases and 0 bases, in that order; junction bases with no gene match: 11.

This clonotype turned up a few times. The V gene is TRBV24-1, the J gene TRBJ2-2; 7 nucleotides align to TRBD2. This CDR3 is built from 13 residues. V lost 10 bases and J lost 1; bases outside the gene matches: 2. CDR1 and CDR2 (germline): KGHDR, SFDVKD. The CDR3 spells CATERGNTGELFF. The DNA of the CDR3 is TGTGCCACTGAGCGGGGGAACACCGGGGAGCTGTTTTTT.

In its sample, this clonotype was seen many times. The chain has TRBV21-1 and TRBJ2-1. TRBV21-1 is tagged as a pseudogene. This CDR3 is 17 amino acids long. The DNA for the CDR3 is TGTGCCAGCAGCAAATCCGTCCGTGACGCGGCGTGGCTGGAGCAGTTCTTC. Its translation: CASSKSVRDAAWLEQFF.

V and J are TRBV11-2 and TRBJ2-3, with D possibly being TRBD2 (6 bases). The V and J ends lost 1 base and 4 bases respectively, with 18 bases between them. CDR1 and CDR2 from the germline V gene are SGHAT and FQNNGV. This CDR3 is built from 17 residues. The CDR3 DNA sequence: TGTGCCAGCAGCTTAGTGAGTAGCGGAGGTTTCTCAGATACGCAGTATTTT. Its translation: CASSLVSSGGFSDTQYF.

The chain is built from TRBV7-9 and TRBJ1-5, with 8 bases fitting TRBD1. V shed 5 bases and J 7 bases; nucleotides not matched to a gene: 7. CDR1 and CDR2 (germline): SEHNR, FQNEAQ (reference sequence). The CDR3 covers 14 residues. Written as DNA, the CDR3 is TGTGCCAGCAGCAACCTGACAGGGGAGCAGCCCCAGCATTTT. Its translation is CASSNLTGEQPQHF. Filled out from reference TRBV7-9 and TRBJ1-5, the complete variable domain reads DTGVSQNPRHKITKRGQNVTFRCDPISEHNRLYWYRQTLGQGPEFLTYFQNEAQLEKSRLLSDRFSAERPKGSFSTLEIQRTEQGDSAMYLCASSNLTGEQPQHFGDGTRLSIL.

Ten or more counts support this clonotype. This chain joins TRBV15 and TRBJ2-5, with TRBD2 as a possible D gene (5 bases). Trimming shortened V by 4 bases and J by 2 bases, and 14 bases separated the two germline ends. Germline assignment: CDR1 LNHNV and CDR2 YYDKDF (reference sequence). This CDR3 has 15 residues. The CDR3 nucleotides are TGTGCCACCAGCACTAGCAGTGGGATGCAAGAGACCCAGTACTTC. It codes for CATSTSSGMQETQYF.

This clonotype was detected ten times or more. The V gene is TRBV4-1, the J gene TRBJ1-5; D ambiguous. The germline gives CDR1 MGHRA, CDR2 YSYEKL. With 0 bases removed from V and 8 bases from J, the gap between germline ends came to 20 bases. The CDR3 covers 17 residues. The CDR3 DNA is TGCGCCAGCAGCCAAGAGCCCGGTCGCAGCTCAGTAGAGCCCCAGCATTTT. Its translation: CASSQEPGRSSVEPQHF.

This clonotype was seen many times. The J gene is TRBJ1-4, the V gene TRBV6-6; weak D call: TRBD1 (5 bases). The CDR3 runs 12 residues. The germline V gene has CDR1 MNHNY and CDR2 SVGAGI (reference sequence). CDR3 sequence: CAALGENEKLFF. As DNA, the CDR3 is TGTGCTGCCCTGGGGGAGAATGAAAAACTGTTTTTT.